The 18 T cell receptor beta chains below come from one sample, sequenced in a study of response to subunit inactivated influenza vaccine. Using its own MiXCR run on the RT-PCR reads, TCRdb lists one record per CDR3 protein. The sample contains 750,000 to 850,000 distinct CDR3 sequences, approximately 18% of which appear only once. The specimen comprised PBMCs from blood, sampled less than 6 days after vaccination. Receptor source: a man aged 45-65 years who received an inactivated influenza vaccine.

This clonotype has more than one count but fewer than ten. The chain carries TRBV4-3 and TRBJ1-5; tentative D call: TRBD1 (5 bases). The V end lost 4 bases, the J end lost 2 bases, and 9 bases lay between the germline ends. Per the germline V gene, CDR1 is LGHNA and CDR2 is YSLEER. This CDR3 is 14 amino acids long. CDR3 DNA: TGCGCCAGCAGCCTGGACATCCGCAATCAGCCCCAGCATTTT. Protein product: CASSLDIRNQPQHF.

The gene calls are TRBV6-1 and TRBJ2-7; the D is unclear. This CDR3 spans 16 amino acids. Trimming shortened V by 6 bases and J by 0 bases, and 18 bases separated the two germline ends. Germline V gene lookup returns CDR1 MNHNS and CDR2 SASEGT. The CDR3 protein is CASSVSRFAASYEQYF. The CDR3 DNA reads TGTGCCAGCAGCGTCAGTAGGTTTGCGGCCTCCTACGAGCAGTACTTC.

This clonotype occurred many times. The chain is built from TRBV20-1 and TRBJ1-4; no reliable D call. The V gene lost 0 bases and the J gene lost 7 bases, with 9 bases spanning the gap. The CDR3 is 13 amino acids. CDR1 is DFQATT, CDR2 SNEGSKA, per germline (reference sequence). The DNA of the CDR3 is TGCAGTGCTAGAGATCGGACCAGTGAAAAACTGTTTTTT. Its protein product is CSARDRTSEKLFF.

This clonotype was counted only a few times. The genes are TRBV29-1 and TRBJ2-5; TRBD1 matches at 8 bases. Looked up from germline, CDR1 is SQVTM and CDR2 is ANQGSEA. The trim removed 5 bases at V and 6 bases at J, leaving 5 bases unmatched. CDR3 length equals 12 residues. The CDR3 protein is CSVQQGVKTQYF. In DNA form, the CDR3 reads TGCAGCGTTCAACAGGGGGTAAAGACCCAGTACTTC.

The chain recombines TRBV6-5 with TRBJ2-5; the D is unclear. This CDR3 has 14 residues. The V gene's germline CDR1 is MNHEY and CDR2 SVGAGI. Trimming took 0 bases from V and 5 from J, leaving 10 bases between them. CDR3: CASSYSQLGETQYF. CDR3 DNA: TGTGCCAGCAGTTACTCCCAGCTCGGGGAGACCCAGTACTTC.

V is TRBV20-1 and J is TRBJ2-2; a weak D match, TRBD1 (5 bases). The CDR3 has 13 amino acids. Trimming cost V 6 bases and J 4 bases, with 12 bases left between them. Per germline, CDR1 DFQATT and CDR2 SNEGSKA (reference sequence). The CDR3 nucleotides read TGCAGTGCCTGGACATCATCCACCGGGGAGCTGTTTTTT. Its protein is CSAWTSSTGELFF.

This chain links TRBV4-3 with TRBJ2-1; D not certain. The CDR3 length is 16 residues. Trimming pared 1 base from V and 0 bases from J, leaving 10 bases between. Germline V gives CDR1 LGHNA, CDR2 YSLEER. The CDR3 reads CASSQGVSSSYNEQFF. The CDR3 DNA follows: TGCGCCAGCAGCCAAGGAGTGTCGAGCTCCTACAATGAGCAGTTCTTC.

This clonotype was detected only a few times. The rearrangement links TRBV12-3 or TRBV12-4 to TRBJ1-1, with D uncertain. Trimming took off 6 bases at V and 3 bases at J, with 11 bases between the two ends. The CDR3 has 13 amino acids. The CDR3 nucleotides read TGTGCCAGCAGCCAAGGACGGTACACTGAAGCTTTCTTT. This gives the protein CASSQGRYTEAFF.

This clonotype has more than one count but fewer than ten. The chain employs TRBV27 and TRBJ2-3; D uncertain. Germline loops: CDR1 MNHEY, CDR2 SMNVEV (reference sequence). This CDR3 spans 12 amino acids. V was clipped by 10 bases and J by 2 bases, with 10 bases between them. The DNA of the CDR3 is TGTGCCACGGCGGAACCCACAGATACGCAGTATTTT. Protein: CATAEPTDTQYF.

The CDR3 coding sequence is TGTGCCAGCAGCCTCGGGACTAGCGGGAGTGGGTTCTACTACAATGAGCAGTTCTTC. This gives the protein CASSLGTSGSGFYYNEQFF. The chain recombines TRBV11-1 with TRBJ2-1, with 14 bases matching TRBD2. This CDR3 region has 19 residues. Germline CDR1 reads SGHAT; CDR2 reads FQDESV (reference sequence). With V trimmed by 5 bases and J by 3 bases, 12 bases remained unmatched. Full variable domain (missing parts from reference TRBV11-1 and TRBJ2-1): EAEVAQSPRYKITEKSQAVAFWCDPISGHATLYWYRQILGQGPELLVQFQDESVVDDSQLPKDRFSAERLKGVDSTLKIQPAELGDSAMYLCASSLGTSGSGFYYNEQFFGPGTRLTVL.

V usage is TRBV6-2 or TRBV6-3 and J usage is TRBJ2-7, with D perhaps matching TRBD2 (7 bases). The germline CDR1 and CDR2 sequences are MNHEY and SVGEGT. CDR3 length equals 20 residues. With 8 bases removed from V and 6 bases from J, the gap between germline ends came to 38 bases. In nucleotides, the CDR3 is TGTGCCAGCTCCTACGGGGGGAACGAACACAGGGCAAGCCCTCCCCTCGAGCAGTACTTC. It yields the protein CASSYGGNEHRASPPLEQYF.

The chain combines TRBV7-9 with TRBJ1-1; weak D call: TRBD1 (5 bases). The CDR3 runs to 15 residues. V was pared by 1 base and J by 0 bases, with 9 bases between. Looked up from germline, CDR1 is SEHNR and CDR2 is FQNEAQ (reference sequence). The CDR3 is CASSLEGNLNTEAFF. DNA of the CDR3: TGTGCCAGCAGCTTAGAGGGGAACTTGAACACTGAAGCTTTCTTT.

The rearrangement links TRBV12-3 or TRBV12-4 to TRBJ1-2, with TRBD1 matching 7 bases. V lost 5 bases and J lost 6; bases outside the gene matches: 6. The CDR3 sequence is 13 residues long. CDR3 sequence reads: CASSPSTGNGYTF. The DNA of the CDR3 is TGTGCCAGCAGTCCCTCGACAGGGAATGGCTACACCTTC.

The chain couples TRBV6-2 or TRBV6-3 to TRBJ2-7, with 10 bases identical to TRBD1. Germline trimming cut 11 bases from V and 6 bases from J; bases unmatched to any gene: 10. The CDR3 length is 13 residues. In germline, CDR1 is MNHEY, CDR2 SVGEGT. This CDR3 is CAANDRGLSEQYF. The CDR3 DNA reads TGTGCCGCCAACGACAGGGGGCTGAGCGAGCAGTACTTC.

This chain connects TRBV5-1 to TRBJ2-1, with TRBD2 matching 8 bases. The trim removed 5 bases at V and 7 bases at J, leaving 8 bases unmatched. The CDR3 consists of 14 residues. Germline CDR1 is SGHRS and CDR2 is YFSETQ. This CDR3 reads CASRSGGANNEQFF. In nucleotides, the CDR3 is TGCGCCAGCAGGTCCGGGGGGGCGAATAATGAGCAGTTCTTC.

This clonotype was recorded a few times. The V gene is TRBV4-3, the J gene TRBJ2-5, with 10 bases identical to TRBD2. The length of the CDR3 is 15 residues. Germline V CDR1 and CDR2: LGHNA, YSLEER. Trimming took 4 bases from V and 3 from J; bases not matched to a gene: 5. The CDR3 nucleotides read TGCGCCAGCAGCCGCCTAGCGGGAGAAAAAGAGACCCAGTACTTC. Its protein is CASSRLAGEKETQYF.

This rearrangement joins TRBV20-1 to TRBJ2-1; D possibly corresponds to TRBD2 (6 bases). Germline V CDR1 and CDR2: DFQATT, SNEGSKA (reference sequence). The CDR3 runs 13 residues. Trimming removed 3 bases from V and 6 bases from J, with 12 bases in between. Written as DNA, the CDR3 is TGCAGTGCTAGTATGACTAGTGGCAATGAGCAGTTCTTC. The encoded protein is CSASMTSGNEQFF.

This clonotype was seen a few times. This sequence joins TRBV11-1 and TRBJ2-1; 8 nucleotides agree with TRBD2. Germline V gene data show CDR1 as SGHAT and CDR2 as FQDESV (reference sequence). The trim removed 1 base at V and 0 bases at J, leaving 8 bases unmatched. This CDR3 comprises 18 residues. CDR3 sequence reads: CASSLGWRGAPSYNEQFF. CDR3 nucleotides: TGTGCCAGCAGCTTAGGGTGGCGGGGGGCCCCCTCCTACAATGAGCAGTTCTTC.